A single T cell receptor beta chain is shown here with its context. This entry belongs to a study of T cell repertoires in cytomegalovirus infection. V dropped 11 bases and J dropped 6 bases, with 17 bases sitting between them. Germline V lookup: CDR1 LNHDA, CDR2 SQIVND (reference sequence). This CDR3 contains 13 residues. TCRdb re-called the reads with MiXCR, one entry per CDR3 protein. The sample includes roughly 320,000 distinct CDR3 sequences, around 10% seen only once; the top ten take around 2.5%. The chain recombines TRBV19 with TRBJ1-5, with D possibly being TRBD1 (5 bases). The sequence derives from a human donor in good health (CMV status not recorded). Some clones in this sample may be carry-over from other donors' samples. The sequencing input was PBMCs. The CDR3 coding sequence is TGTGCCGTCAGGGAAACTGCCTCTCAGCCCCAGCATTTT. This translates into CAVRETASQPQHF.